This T cell receptor beta chain was captured in a study of blood T cell repertoires in COVID-19. Looking at the study overall: The study drew acute and convalescent COVID-19 samples from the United States, Italy and Spain. From T cells, B-cell-depleted T cells, or PBMCs came the material, which was cDNA or gDNA.

Per the original methods: Scientists estimated how many nucleated cells there were by amplifying reference gene primers. Only in-frame clones appear in the TCRdb table, and some are missing; sequencing was by immunoSEQ multiplex PCR. From that table come the V and J calls and clone size; the DNA was used to work out D and trimming. Of some 520,000 clones in the sample, 80% to 90% were seen once. It was during active infection that Seattle patients were enrolled and then longitudinally followed. Germline assignment: CDR1 MDHEN and CDR2 SYDVKM. Trimming took off 6 bases at V and 6 bases at J, with 3 bases between the two ends. This CDR3 region has 10 residues.

Sequencing used peripheral blood. V is TRBV28 and J is TRBJ2-1, with D unresolved. This TCR was sampled from a man aged 18 to 30 with COVID-19, enrolled during active disease. In DNA form, the CDR3 reads TGTGCCAGCAGCGGCAATGAGCAGTTCTTC. Its protein product is CASSGNEQFF.